The 24 T cell receptor beta chains below come from one sample, sequenced in a study of shared clonotypes between healthy human individuals. The table came from immunoSEQ multiplex PCR; TCRdb's copy has only in-frame clones and leaves some out. In the table there are nearly 2 million clones, about 95% of which are singletons. CD45RO-negative cells were positively selected for CCR7, leaving out terminally differentiated effector memory CD45RA+ cells. Sequenced: naive CD8+ T cells sorted from blood. These receptors were collected from a man aged 18 to 35 in good health.

Concerning this clone itself: Different DNA sequences within this sample yield the same CDR3. The V gene is TRBV6-5, the J gene TRBJ1-1, with D perhaps TRBD1 (5 bases). The V gene's germline CDR1 is MNHEY and CDR2 SVGAGI. This CDR3 spans 12 amino acids. The V end lost 6 bases, the J end lost 4 bases, and 9 bases lay between the germline ends. CDR3 residues: CASRSGGTEAFF. The CDR3 nucleotides are TGTGCCAGCAGGTCGGGGGGCACTGAAGCTTTCTTT.

Notes on this clone: This sample also contains other DNA sequences that code for the same CDR3. V usage is TRBV9 and J usage is TRBJ2-7, with D hard to call. V was trimmed by 0 bases and J by 0 bases, leaving 7 bases between them. CDR1 SGDLS and CDR2 YYNGEE come from the germline V gene. The CDR3 runs 14 residues. CDR3 DNA sequence: TGTGCCAGCAGCGTAGAAGGTGCCTCCTACGAGCAGTACTTC. The encoded protein is CASSVEGASYEQYF.

This chain connects TRBV2 to TRBJ1-2; tentative D call: TRBD1 (5 bases). This CDR3 has 12 amino acids. Deletions cut 8 bases from V and 5 bases from J, with 12 bases between. From germline, CDR1 is SNHLY and CDR2 FYNNEI. The CDR3 loop is CASPGRGYGYTF. In DNA, the CDR3 is TGTGCCAGCCCGGGGCGGGGATATGGCTACACCTTC.

The V call is TRBV7-6, the J call TRBJ1-2; D uncertain. Germline assignment: CDR1 SGHVS and CDR2 FNYEAQ. Deletions cut 1 base from V and 3 bases from J, with 6 bases between. The CDR3 loop spans 13 amino acids. This CDR3 reads CASSLEEHYGYTF. In DNA form, the CDR3 reads TGTGCCAGCAGCTTAGAGGAGCACTATGGCTACACCTTC.

The chain recombines TRBV30 with TRBJ1-1; the D is unclear. V was pared by 2 bases and J by 1 base, with 17 bases between. The germline V gene has CDR1 GTSNPN and CDR2 SVGIG (reference sequence). The CDR3 spans 16 residues. CDR3 nucleotide sequence: TGTGCCTGGAGTTCGCCAGAAGGGTACACGAACACTGAAGCTTTCTTT. This encodes CAWSSPEGYTNTEAFF. The whole variable domain, remainder taken from reference TRBV30 and TRBJ1-1, is SQTIHQWPATLVQPVGSPLSLECTVEGTSNPNLYWYRQAAGRGLQLLFYSVGIGQISSEVPQNLSASRPQDRQFILSSKKLLLSDSGFYLCAWSSPEGYTNTEAFFGQGTRLTVV.

The chain uses TRBV7-9 and TRBJ1-4, with unresolved D. CDR1 and CDR2 (germline): SEHNR, FQNEAQ (reference sequence). V was clipped by 5 bases and J by 6 bases, with 13 bases between them. The CDR3 extends over 14 amino acids. The CDR3 sequence is CASSPSVVDEKLFF. CDR3 nucleotide sequence: TGTGCCAGCAGCCCGTCGGTTGTGGATGAAAAACTGTTTTTT.

The chain carries TRBV27 and TRBJ2-3; D is possibly TRBD1 (6 bases). The CDR3 consists of 16 residues. Deletions cut 1 base from V and 1 base from J, with 12 bases between. CDR1 MNHEY and CDR2 SMNVEV come from the germline V gene (reference sequence). In DNA, the CDR3 is TGTGCCAGCAGTTTATGGGGGCAGGGCCGCACAGATACGCAGTATTTT. It is translated as CASSLWGQGRTDTQYF.

This sequence joins TRBV9 and TRBJ2-7, with TRBD1 identical over 9 bases. The V gene's germline CDR1 is SGDLS and CDR2 YYNGEE. V lost 3 bases and J lost 0; bases outside the gene matches: 7. The CDR3 has 16 residues. DNA for the CDR3: TGTGCCAGCAGCGGACCTGGACAGGGGAGCTCCTACGAGCAGTACTTC. Translated: CASSGPGQGSSYEQYF.

This sequence joins TRBV9 and TRBJ2-7, with TRBD1 as a possible D gene (6 bases). CDR1 is SGDLS and CDR2 is YYNGEE in the germline V gene. The CDR3 contains 16 residues. V was clipped by 4 bases and J by 1 base, with 18 bases between them. The CDR3 sequence: CASSINRDTSSYEQYF. DNA of the CDR3: TGTGCCAGCAGCATTAACCGGGACACTTCTTCCTACGAGCAGTACTTC.

To note about this clone: The sample contains more than one DNA sequence encoding this CDR3. This rearrangement joins TRBV19 to TRBJ2-7; TRBD1 matches 7 bases. The germline V gene encodes CDR1 LNHDA and CDR2 SQIVND (reference sequence). J lost 6 bases, V lost 4 bases, and 3 bases had no gene match. CDR3 length equals 12 residues. The CDR3 loop reads CASSTTGVEQYF. DNA for the CDR3: TGTGCCAGTAGTACCACAGGGGTCGAGCAGTACTTC.

The gene calls are TRBV4-3 and TRBJ2-5; a possible D gene is TRBD2 (5 bases). This CDR3 is 15 amino acids long. Trimming took off 4 bases at V and 3 bases at J, with 15 bases between the two ends. Germline CDR1 is LGHNA and CDR2 is YSLEER. The CDR3 DNA is TGCGCCAGCAGCCCCCTACTGGACGGGAAAGAGACCCAGTACTTC. It specifies CASSPLLDGKETQYF.

This chain uses TRBV19 with TRBJ2-7; TRBD2 agrees at 11 bases. The CDR3 contains 16 residues. Germline V gene sequence: CDR1 LNHDA, CDR2 SQIVND (reference sequence). Trimming at V came to 3 bases and at J to 4 bases, leaving 8 bases not matched to a gene. In DNA, the CDR3 is TGTGCCAGTAGTATTAGTCTAGCGGGAGGTCGGTACGAGCAGTACTTC. Its translation is CASSISLAGGRYEQYF.

This chain uses TRBV7-9 with TRBJ2-7; tentatively, D is TRBD1 (5 bases). In germline, CDR1 is SEHNR, CDR2 FQNEAQ (reference sequence). The CDR3 covers 14 residues. V lost 4 bases, J lost 3 bases, and 13 bases lay in between. CDR3 amino acids: CASSSLAGRYEQYF. The CDR3 DNA follows: TGTGCCAGCAGCTCCCTGGCAGGGCGCTACGAGCAGTACTTC.

The chain recombines TRBV25-1 with TRBJ2-1; D perhaps matches TRBD2 (5 bases). Trimming pared 2 bases from V and 5 bases from J, leaving 16 bases between. This CDR3 has 16 residues. Germline V gene data show CDR1 as MGHDK and CDR2 as SYGVNS. CDR3 bases: TGTGCCAGCAGTGAACTTGGCGAGCTGAGGGACAATGAGCAGTTCTTC. The encoded protein is CASSELGELRDNEQFF.

The chain has TRBV27 and TRBJ2-1, with 8 bases matching TRBD2. This CDR3 region has 14 residues. Per the germline V gene, CDR1 is MNHEY and CDR2 is SMNVEV (reference sequence). V gave up 6 bases and J gave up 8 bases; unmatched junction bases: 9. CDR3 in DNA: TGTGCCAGCAGGCCGGGACTAGTCGGGCATGAGCAGTTCTTC. Translating it yields CASRPGLVGHEQFF.

The chain combines TRBV19 with TRBJ2-7; no firm D call. In germline, CDR1 is LNHDA, CDR2 SQIVND (reference sequence). The CDR3 extends over 13 amino acids. Trimming took off 5 bases at V and 2 bases at J, with 10 bases between the two ends. The CDR3 here is CASSEDSTYEQYF. CDR3 DNA: TGTGCCAGTAGTGAAGACTCAACCTACGAGCAGTACTTC.

The V gene is TRBV28, the J gene TRBJ2-3, with D perhaps matching TRBD1 (6 bases). Germline V gene sequence: CDR1 MDHEN, CDR2 SYDVKM. CDR3 length equals 16 residues. Trimming took off 0 bases at V and 2 bases at J, with 12 bases between the two ends. The DNA of the CDR3 is TGTGCCAGCAGTTTATGGGAAGGACAGATCACAGATACGCAGTATTTT. Protein: CASSLWEGQITDTQYF.

V is TRBV15 and J is TRBJ1-5; no reliable D call. The V and J ends lost 1 base and 0 bases respectively, with 22 bases between them. This CDR3 spans 20 amino acids. Germline loops: CDR1 LNHNV, CDR2 YYDKDF (reference sequence). The DNA of the CDR3 is TGTGCCACCAGCAGAGCCCCTTTTGGAGGGCTGTCCTCTAGCAATCAGCCCCAGCATTTT. Protein sequence: CATSRAPFGGLSSSNQPQHF. The full variable domain, in which reference TRBV15 and TRBJ1-5 provide the parts outside the CDR3, is DAMVIQNPRYQVTQFGKPVTLSCSQTLNHNVMYWYQQKSSQAPKLLFHYYDKDFNNEADTPDNFQSRRPNTSFCFLDIRSPGLGDTAMYLCATSRAPFGGLSSSNQPQHFGDGTRLSIL.

V usage is TRBV6-6 and J usage is TRBJ2-3; no reliable D call. The germline CDR1 and CDR2 sequences are MNHNY and SVGAGI (reference sequence). V lost 8 bases and J 2 bases, leaving 11 bases between the germline ends. The CDR3 has 13 amino acids. CDR3 loop: CASCLHITDTQYF. The CDR3 DNA reads TGTGCCAGCTGTCTCCACATCACAGATACGCAGTATTTT.

This clone was detected only once. V gene TRBV28 combines with J gene TRBJ1-5; 7 bases map to TRBD1. There are 14 residues in the CDR3. The ends lost 3 bases at V and 7 bases at J; junction bases unmatched: 6. Germline V gene sequence: CDR1 MDHEN, CDR2 SYDVKM. This CDR3 reads CASSFFAGGQPQHF. CDR3 in DNA: TGTGCCAGCAGTTTTTTCGCAGGGGGACAGCCCCAGCATTTT.

Note on this clone: Other nucleotide sequences in the sample specify the same CDR3. This chain connects TRBV10-2 to TRBJ2-3, with no clear D. There are 11 residues in the CDR3. CDR1 and CDR2 (germline): WSHSY, SAAADI. Trimming removed 2 bases at V and 5 bases at J, with 2 bases between. The CDR3 DNA is TGCGCCAGCAGTGAGATAGATACGCAGTATTTT. Its protein product is CASSEIDTQYF.

The V and J genes are TRBV13 and TRBJ1-2, with D possibly matching TRBD1 (6 bases). V lost 3 bases to trimming and J lost 8 bases, with 16 bases between them. The germline gives CDR1 PRHDT, CDR2 FYEKMQ (reference sequence). The CDR3 has 14 amino acids. The CDR3 nucleotides read TGTGCCAGCAGCTTGGGGGGGCTTGTCGAGGGCTACACCTTC. The encoded protein is CASSLGGLVEGYTF.

The chain links TRBV28 to TRBJ2-7; 7 bases line up with TRBD1. The trim removed 4 bases at V and 3 bases at J, leaving 3 bases unmatched. CDR3 length: 13 residues. Germline CDR1 and CDR2: MDHEN and SYDVKM. CDR3 sequence reads: CASSSRDSYEQYF. CDR3 nucleotides: TGTGCCAGCAGTTCTCGGGACAGCTACGAGCAGTACTTC.

The chain uses TRBV7-9 and TRBJ2-7; TRBD1 matches 7 bases. This CDR3 spans 14 amino acids. Per the germline V gene, CDR1 is SEHNR and CDR2 is FQNEAQ (reference sequence). Losses at the gene ends were 4 bases for V and 4 bases for J; bases not matched to a gene: 7. The CDR3 DNA reads as TGTGCCAGCAGCTATTCAGGCAGGGGGTACGAGCAGTACTTC. Protein product: CASSYSGRGYEQYF. The complete variable domain, with remaining parts taken from reference TRBV7-9 and TRBJ2-7, reads DTGVSQNPRHKITKRGQNVTFRCDPISEHNRLYWYRQTLGQGPEFLTYFQNEAQLEKSRLLSDRFSAERPKGSFSTLEIQRTEQGDSAMYLCASSYSGRGYEQYFGPGTRLTVT.